The next 3 T cell receptor beta chains were all read from a single sample in a study of blood T cell repertoires in COVID-19. Produced via immunoSEQ multiplex PCR; TCRdb's table is partial and in-frame only. The sample carries under 250,000 clones, roughly 84% recorded once. The sequenced sample consisted of peripheral blood. The receptor source for this set is a woman of 80 years or more with acute or convalescent COVID-19.

The chain has TRBV19 and TRBJ1-1; 7 bases are a match to TRBD1. Germline V gene sequence: CDR1 LNHDA, CDR2 SQIVND (reference sequence). V trimming: 4 bases; J trimming: 8 bases; junction bases outside the gene matches: 4. The CDR3 runs to 12 residues. CDR3 loop: CASSTNRGEAFF. The CDR3 nucleotides read TGTGCCAGTAGTACAAACAGGGGAGAAGCTTTCTTT.

The genes are TRBV9 and TRBJ2-7; TRBD1 is a possible D gene (5 bases). CDR3 length equals 16 residues. Trimming removed 0 bases from V and 6 bases from J, with 19 bases in between. Per germline, CDR1 SGDLS and CDR2 YYNGEE. DNA of the CDR3: TGTGCCAGCAGCGTAGAACATCAGGGCCCAGGCTCCGAGCAGTACTTC. This sequence encodes CASSVEHQGPGSEQYF.

The genes are TRBV2 and TRBJ1-1; possible D gene TRBD1, 6 bases. CDR3 length equals 14 residues. Trimming pared 10 bases from V and 0 bases from J, leaving 15 bases between. Germline loops: CDR1 SNHLY, CDR2 FYNNEI. CDR3 in DNA: TGTGCCACCCGGGGGGGCACATTGAACACTGAAGCTTTCTTT. This encodes CATRGGTLNTEAFF.